The TCR beta chain described here comes from a study of blood T cell repertoires in COVID-19. Across the whole study: In each case, the material was cDNA or gDNA derived from T cells, B-cell-depleted T cells, or PBMCs.

The assay was immunoSEQ multiplex PCR, and TCRdb's table has in-frame clones only and misses some. In the table there are about 88,000 clones, roughly 84% of which are singletons. Specimen: peripheral blood. This sequence was found in a woman aged 80 or older with acute or convalescent COVID-19.

This chain's CDR3 is CASSPGLNYGYTF. CDR3 nucleotides: TGTGCCAGCAGTCCAGGGCTCAACTATGGCTACACCTTC. This chain connects TRBV21-1 to TRBJ1-2; TRBD1 is taken as the D call from the table, unchecked against the DNA. TRBV21-1 is a known pseudogene. This CDR3 region has 13 residues.